These 20 T cell receptor beta chains originate from one sample sequenced in a study of shared clonotypes between healthy human individuals (dated by TCRdb to 2018 to 2021). Library creation used the immunoSEQ multiplex PCR assay. TCRdb stores this immuneACCESS table with in-frame sequences only. Part of the clones is absent; in the studies checked, under half of the shortfall reflects unresolved V genes, and no reason is known for the rest. The sample table holds approximately 500,000 clones, of which 79% were seen once. 10% to 15% of the sample comes from the top ten. The sequenced sample was PBMCs. These receptors were collected from a woman in her 40s in good health. Some clones in this sample may be carry-over from other donors' samples.

This clone was observed a few times. The chain couples TRBV7-9 to TRBJ1-2; D is unclear. This CDR3 contains 13 residues. Between the trimmed V and J ends, which lost 2 bases and 6 bases, there was a span of 10 bases. Germline values: CDR1 SEHNR, CDR2 FQNEAQ (reference sequence). The CDR3 nucleotides read TGTGCCAGCAGCTTAACGGGTTGGGATGGCTACACCTTC. This encodes CASSLTGWDGYTF.

The chain employs TRBV4-3 and TRBJ1-2; tentative D call: TRBD1 (6 bases). The CDR3 runs 17 residues. V was cut by 1 base and J by 6 bases, with 21 bases left in between. Germline CDR1 and CDR2: LGHNA and YSLEER. The CDR3 nucleotides read TGCGCCAGCAGCCAAGCCCCGCCCTCAAGGGGGAGTCATGGCTACACCTTC. Its translation is CASSQAPPSRGSHGYTF.

The chain is built from TRBV18 and TRBJ1-1; D possibly corresponds to TRBD1 (5 bases). The germline V and J ends were trimmed by 6 bases and 7 bases, with 21 bases remaining between them. The CDR3 is 15 amino acids. Germline loops: CDR1 KGHSH, CDR2 LQKENI. CDR3 in amino acids: CASSEAGTGVGEAFF. The CDR3 coding sequence is TGTGCCAGCTCCGAAGCGGGGACTGGGGTGGGTGAAGCTTTCTTT.

The chain combines TRBV27 with TRBJ2-7; 9 bases are shared with TRBD1. CDR3 length: 15 amino acids. J gave up 5 bases and V 1 base, and 6 bases lay outside the gene matches. Germline-derived CDR1 and CDR2 are MNHEY and SMNVEV (reference sequence). The CDR3 sequence: CASSLFGTGSDEQYF. The CDR3 DNA follows: TGTGCCAGCAGTTTATTTGGGACAGGGAGCGACGAGCAGTACTTC.

CDR3 protein: CASSLSTGDQPQHF. CDR3 sequence (DNA): TGTGCCAGCAGTTTATCGACAGGGGATCAGCCCCAGCATTTT. V usage is TRBV27 and J usage is TRBJ1-5, with 8 nucleotides matching TRBD1. Germline V gene data show CDR1 as MNHEY and CDR2 as SMNVEV (reference sequence). Trimming removed 0 bases from V and 5 bases from J; junction bases left unmatched: 0. The CDR3 loop spans 14 amino acids.

The rearrangement joins TRBV28 to TRBJ1-5; D remains unclear. Per the germline V gene, CDR1 is MDHEN and CDR2 is SYDVKM. V gave up 7 bases and J gave up 6 bases, with 16 bases separating them. This CDR3 is built from 14 residues. CDR3 sequence (DNA): TGTGCCAGCACAAAACAACGAGGGAGTCAGCCCCAGCATTTT. Its protein is CASTKQRGSQPQHF.

The chain joins TRBV6-6 to TRBJ1-2, with no clear D. CDR3 length equals 11 residues. V was cut by 6 bases and J by 2 bases, with 4 bases left in between. CDR1 and CDR2 from the germline V gene are MNHNY and SVGAGI (reference sequence). CDR3 protein: CASSPNYGYTF. The CDR3, as DNA: TGTGCCAGCAGCCCGAACTATGGCTACACCTTC.

At least ten counts were recorded for this clone. The V gene is TRBV9, the J gene TRBJ2-2; 7 nucleotides match TRBD2. Germline lookup yields CDR1 SGDLS and CDR2 YYNGEE. With 0 bases clipped from V and 12 bases from J, the junction kept 5 bases outside the gene matches. The CDR3 runs 13 residues. The DNA for the CDR3 is TGTGCCAGCAGCGTAGCGACTAGCAAGAAGCTGTTTTTT. Translation: CASSVATSKKLFF.

This clone came up a few times. The CDR3 here is CASSPRTSGSGDEQFF. CDR3 coding DNA: TGTGCCAGCAGCCCAAGGACTAGCGGGAGTGGGGATGAGCAGTTCTTC. The V gene is TRBV11-3, the J gene TRBJ2-1; 13 bases are shared with TRBD2. The V and J ends lost 5 bases and 8 bases, in that order; junction bases with no gene match: 9. The CDR3 extends over 16 amino acids. Germline V gene sequence: CDR1 SGHNT, CDR2 YENEEA.

CDR3 coding DNA: TGTGCCACCGGAAGCGGGAGGGCCGGCACAGATACGCAGTATTTT. It is translated as CATGSGRAGTDTQYF. The rearrangement joins TRBV6-1 to TRBJ2-3; 10 positions match TRBD2. J lost 1 base, V lost 10 bases, and 8 bases had no gene match. This CDR3 is 15 amino acids long. Germline V lookup: CDR1 MNHNS, CDR2 SASEGT.

The CDR3 loop is CASSPRDSYNSPLHF. The CDR3 DNA is TGTGCCAGCAGCCCCCGGGACAGCTATAATTCACCCCTCCACTTT. The chain uses TRBV9 and TRBJ1-6, with 7 bases aligning to TRBD1. The trim removed 4 bases at V and 3 bases at J, leaving 4 bases unmatched. This CDR3 contains 15 residues. Germline V gives CDR1 SGDLS, CDR2 YYNGEE.

The chain joins TRBV27 to TRBJ2-1, with D unresolved. Between the trimmed V and J ends, which lost 4 bases and 13 bases, there was a span of 11 bases. Germline lookup yields CDR1 MNHEY and CDR2 SMNVEV (reference sequence). This CDR3 comprises 11 residues. This CDR3 reads CASSSRARQFF. Here the CDR3 DNA reads TGTGCCAGCAGTTCCCGGGCCAGACAGTTCTTC.

This clone occurred a few times. J is TRBJ2-1 and V is TRBV5-4; 13 bases map to TRBD2. V lost 4 bases, J lost 2 bases, and 3 bases stayed unmatched. The CDR3 is 16 amino acids. Germline CDR1 is SGHNT and CDR2 is YYREEE (reference sequence). The CDR3 region is CASSRTSGSPYNEQFF. The CDR3 bases are TGTGCCAGCAGCCGGACTAGCGGGAGTCCCTACAATGAGCAGTTCTTC.

The genes are TRBV7-2 and TRBJ2-5; no clear D gene. The germline gives CDR1 SGHTA, CDR2 FQGNSA. V lost 2 bases and J lost 4, with 11 bases in between. This CDR3 region has 14 residues. The CDR3 DNA sequence: TGTGCCAGCAGCTTAAATGCTGGCACAGAGACCCAGTACTTC. Its protein is CASSLNAGTETQYF.

The rearrangement links TRBV7-3 to TRBJ2-1; D is possibly TRBD1 or TRBD2 (5 bases each). V was shortened by 2 bases and J by 9 bases, with 14 bases between the two germline ends. This CDR3 has 14 residues. The germline gives CDR1 SGHTA, CDR2 FQGTGA. CDR3 region: CASSLGVGAGEQFF. The DNA for the CDR3 is TGTGCCAGCAGCTTAGGAGTAGGGGCGGGTGAGCAGTTCTTC.

The gene calls are TRBV11-3 and TRBJ2-1; a weak D match, TRBD2 (6 bases). CDR3 length: 15 residues. Germline CDR1 reads SGHNT; CDR2 reads YENEEA. Trimming took 1 base from V and 5 from J, leaving 12 bases between them. For the CDR3, the DNA is TGTGCCAGCAGCTTAGGACTAGTTAAACACAATGAGCAGTTCTTC. Translating gives CASSLGLVKHNEQFF. Based on the CDR3 plus reference TRBV11-3 and TRBJ2-1, the full variable domain is EAGVVQSPRYKIIEKKQPVAFWCNPISGHNTLYWYLQNLGQGPELLIRYENEEAVDDSQLPKDRFSAERLKGVDSTLKIQPAELGDSAVYLCASSLGLVKHNEQFFGPGTRLTVL.

The CDR3 loop is CASSRNGGTDTQYF. DNA for the CDR3: TGCGCCAGCAGCCGCAATGGTGGGACAGATACGCAGTATTTT. V is TRBV4-1 and J is TRBJ2-3, with D unclear. Germline CDR1 is MGHRA and CDR2 is YSYEKL. The V gene lost 4 bases and the J gene lost 3 bases, with 11 bases spanning the gap. The CDR3 consists of 14 residues.

The chain has TRBV18 and TRBJ1-1; TRBD1 aligns across 7 bases. V lost 5 bases, J lost 3 bases, and 3 bases stayed unmatched. This CDR3 is 13 amino acids long. Germline CDR1 and CDR2: KGHSH and LQKENI. The CDR3 DNA sequence: TGTGCCAGCTCATCCACAGGGGACACTGAAGCTTTCTTT. Its translation: CASSSTGDTEAFF.

The chain is built from TRBV7-2 and TRBJ2-2, with TRBD2 matching 11 bases. V was clipped by 0 bases and J by 7 bases; unmatched bases: 10. This CDR3 contains 18 residues. CDR1 and CDR2 (germline): SGHTA, FQGNSA. This CDR3 reads CASSLAVAGGPPSGELFF. The CDR3 DNA follows: TGTGCCAGCAGCTTAGCCGTAGCGGGAGGGCCGCCTAGCGGGGAGCTGTTTTTT.

This chain joins TRBV4-1 and TRBJ2-3; D may correspond to TRBD1 or TRBD2 (5 bases each). The CDR3 loop spans 15 amino acids. Trimming cost V 5 bases and J 2 bases, with 14 bases left between them. The germline CDR1 and CDR2 sequences are MGHRA and YSYEKL. The CDR3 spells CASSRGTPFTDTQYF. The CDR3 nucleotides read TGCGCCAGCAGCAGAGGGACCCCTTTCACAGATACGCAGTATTTT.